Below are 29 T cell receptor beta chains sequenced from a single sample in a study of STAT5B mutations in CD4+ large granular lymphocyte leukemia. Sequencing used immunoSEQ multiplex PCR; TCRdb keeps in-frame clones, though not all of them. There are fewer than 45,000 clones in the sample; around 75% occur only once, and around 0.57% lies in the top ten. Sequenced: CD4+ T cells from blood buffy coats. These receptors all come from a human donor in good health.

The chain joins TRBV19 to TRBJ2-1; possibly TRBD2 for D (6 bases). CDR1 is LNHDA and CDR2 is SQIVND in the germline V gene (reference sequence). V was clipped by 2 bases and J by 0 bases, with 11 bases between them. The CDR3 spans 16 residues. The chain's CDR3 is CASSISGGSSYNEQFF. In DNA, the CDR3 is TGTGCCAGTAGTATATCTGGGGGGAGCTCCTACAATGAGCAGTTCTTC. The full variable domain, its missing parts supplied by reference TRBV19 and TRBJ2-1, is DGGITQSPKYLFRKEGQNVTLSCEQNLNHDAMYWYRQDPGQGLRLIYYSQIVNDFQKGDIAEGYSVSREKKESFPLTVTSAQKNPTAFYLCASSISGGSSYNEQFFGPGTRLTVL.

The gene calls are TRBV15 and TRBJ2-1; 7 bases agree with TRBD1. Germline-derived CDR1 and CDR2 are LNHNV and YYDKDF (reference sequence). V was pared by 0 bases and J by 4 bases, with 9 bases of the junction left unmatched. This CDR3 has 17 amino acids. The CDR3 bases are TGTGCCACCAGCAGAGATCGTACGCCAGGGGGTTACAATGAGCAGTTCTTC. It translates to CATSRDRTPGGYNEQFF.

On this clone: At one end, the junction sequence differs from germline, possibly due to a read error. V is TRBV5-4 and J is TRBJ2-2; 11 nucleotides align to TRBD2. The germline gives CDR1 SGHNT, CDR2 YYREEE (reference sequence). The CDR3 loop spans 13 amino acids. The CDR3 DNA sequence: TGCGTTAGCGGGGGGGCGGACACCGGGGAGCTGTTTTTT. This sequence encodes CVSGGADTGELFF.

In DNA form, the CDR3 reads TGCAGCGTTGTAGGAGATGGTGGTGGCTACACCTTC. Protein: CSVVGDGGGYTF. This sequence joins TRBV29-1 and TRBJ1-2; no clear D. Looked up from germline, CDR1 is SQVTM and CDR2 is ANQGSEA. The CDR3 is 12 amino acids. Trimming removed 4 bases from V and 7 bases from J, with 13 bases in between. Full variable domain (missing parts from reference TRBV29-1 and TRBJ1-2): SAVISQKPSRDICQRGTSLTIQCQVDSQVTMMFWYRQQPGQSLTLIATANQGSEATYESGFVIDKFPISRPNLTFSTLTVSNMSPEDSSIYLCSVVGDGGGYTFGSGTRLTVV.

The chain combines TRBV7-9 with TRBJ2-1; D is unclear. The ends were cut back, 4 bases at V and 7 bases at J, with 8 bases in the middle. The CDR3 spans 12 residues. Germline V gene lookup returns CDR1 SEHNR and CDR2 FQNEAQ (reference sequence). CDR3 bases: TGTGCCAGCAGCTCCCACGAGAATGAGCAGTTCTTC. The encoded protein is CASSSHENEQFF.

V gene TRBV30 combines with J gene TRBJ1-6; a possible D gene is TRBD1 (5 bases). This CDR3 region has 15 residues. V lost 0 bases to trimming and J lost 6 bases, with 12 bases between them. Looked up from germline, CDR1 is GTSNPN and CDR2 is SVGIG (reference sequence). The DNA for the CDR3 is TGTGCCTGGAGTGTACTTAGGGGTTTTAATTCACCCCTCCACTTT. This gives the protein CAWSVLRGFNSPLHF.

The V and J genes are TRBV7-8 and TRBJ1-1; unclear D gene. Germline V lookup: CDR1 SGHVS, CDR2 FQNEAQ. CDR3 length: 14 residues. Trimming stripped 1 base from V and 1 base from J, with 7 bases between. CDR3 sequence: CASSLVSGNTEAFF. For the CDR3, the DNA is TGTGCCAGCAGCTTAGTTTCCGGGAACACTGAAGCTTTCTTT.

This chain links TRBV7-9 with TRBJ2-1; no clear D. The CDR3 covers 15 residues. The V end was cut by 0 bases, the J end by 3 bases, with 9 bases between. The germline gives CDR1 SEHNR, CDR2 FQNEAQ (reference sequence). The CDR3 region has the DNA TGTGCCAGCAGCTTAGCGTCGGTCCTCTACAATGAGCAGTTCTTC. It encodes CASSLASVLYNEQFF. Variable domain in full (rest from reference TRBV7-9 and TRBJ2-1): DTGVSQNPRHKITKRGQNVTFRCDPISEHNRLYWYRQTLGQGPEFLTYFQNEAQLEKSRLLSDRFSAERPKGSFSTLEIQRTEQGDSAMYLCASSLASVLYNEQFFGPGTRLTVL.

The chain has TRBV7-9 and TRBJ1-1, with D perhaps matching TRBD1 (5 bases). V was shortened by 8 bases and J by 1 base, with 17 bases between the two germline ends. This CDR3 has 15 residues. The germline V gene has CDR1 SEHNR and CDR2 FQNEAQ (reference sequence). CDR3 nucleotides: TGTGCCAGCCAGGGCCGGGGTGGGGGGAACACTGAAGCTTTCTTT. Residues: CASQGRGGGNTEAFF.

In nucleotides, the CDR3 is TGTGCCAGCAGCCGGGCGCAGGGGGTCTCCTACGAGCAGTACTTC. Protein: CASSRAQGVSYEQYF. The gene calls are TRBV6-5 and TRBJ2-7; 7 bases map to TRBD1. J was trimmed by 0 bases and V by 6 bases; bases with no gene match: 8. This CDR3 is built from 15 residues. Germline loops: CDR1 MNHEY, CDR2 SVGAGI.

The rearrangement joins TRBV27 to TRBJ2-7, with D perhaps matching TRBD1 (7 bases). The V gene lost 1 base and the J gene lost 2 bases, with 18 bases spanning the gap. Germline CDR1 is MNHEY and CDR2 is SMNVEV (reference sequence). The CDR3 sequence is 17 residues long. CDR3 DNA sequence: TGTGCCAGCAGTTTATATTGGGGCGGGACAGTCACCTACGAGCAGTACTTC. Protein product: CASSLYWGGTVTYEQYF.

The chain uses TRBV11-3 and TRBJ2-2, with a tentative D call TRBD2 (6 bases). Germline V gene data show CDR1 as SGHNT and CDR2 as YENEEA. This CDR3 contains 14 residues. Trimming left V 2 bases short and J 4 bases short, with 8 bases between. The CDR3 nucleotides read TGTGCCAGCAGCTTAATGGGGGGCACCGGGGAGCTGTTTTTT. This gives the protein CASSLMGGTGELFF.

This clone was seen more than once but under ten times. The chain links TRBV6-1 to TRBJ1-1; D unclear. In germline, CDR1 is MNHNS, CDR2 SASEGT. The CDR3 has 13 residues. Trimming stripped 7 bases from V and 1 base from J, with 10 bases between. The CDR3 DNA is TGTGCCAGCAAAGAACGGGAGAACACTGAAGCTTTCTTT. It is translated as CASKERENTEAFF.

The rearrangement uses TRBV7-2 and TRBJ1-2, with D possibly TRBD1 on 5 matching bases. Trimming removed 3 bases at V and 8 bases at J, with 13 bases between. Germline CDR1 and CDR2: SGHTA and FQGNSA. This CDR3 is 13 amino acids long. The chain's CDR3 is CASSFGGSGGYTF. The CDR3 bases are TGTGCCAGCAGCTTCGGGGGGTCCGGGGGCTACACCTTC.

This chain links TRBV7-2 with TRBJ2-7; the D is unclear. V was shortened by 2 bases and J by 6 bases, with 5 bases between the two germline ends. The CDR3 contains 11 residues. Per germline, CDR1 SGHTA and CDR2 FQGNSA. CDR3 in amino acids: CASSLSREQYF. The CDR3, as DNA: TGTGCCAGCAGCTTATCTCGCGAGCAGTACTTC.

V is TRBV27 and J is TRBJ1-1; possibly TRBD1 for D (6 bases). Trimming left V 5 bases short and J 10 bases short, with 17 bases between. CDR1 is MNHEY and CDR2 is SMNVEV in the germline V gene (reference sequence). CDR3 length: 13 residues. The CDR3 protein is CASSMTYRESAFF. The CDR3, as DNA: TGTGCCAGCAGTATGACTTACAGGGAATCAGCTTTCTTT.

CDR3 in amino acids: CASRTTSSYNEQFF. The DNA for the CDR3 is TGTGCCAGCAGGACCACCAGCTCCTACAATGAGCAGTTCTTC. This sequence joins TRBV6-6 and TRBJ2-1; D uncertain. Germline values: CDR1 MNHNY, CDR2 SVGAGI (reference sequence). With 6 bases removed from V and 0 bases from J, the gap between germline ends came to 9 bases. The CDR3 contains 14 residues.

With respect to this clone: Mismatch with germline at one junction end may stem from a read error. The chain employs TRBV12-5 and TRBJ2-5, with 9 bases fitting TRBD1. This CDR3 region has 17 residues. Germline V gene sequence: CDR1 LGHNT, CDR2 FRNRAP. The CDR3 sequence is CARPLPLYRGRGEAQYF. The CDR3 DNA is TGTGCTCGACCGCTCCCGTTATACAGGGGGCGGGGAGAGGCCCAGTACTTC.

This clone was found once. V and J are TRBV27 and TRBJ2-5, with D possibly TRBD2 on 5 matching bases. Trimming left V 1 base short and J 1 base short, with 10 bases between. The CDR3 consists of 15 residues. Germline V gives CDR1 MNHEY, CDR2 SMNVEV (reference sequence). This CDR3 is CASSLFYSGQETQYF. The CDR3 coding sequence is TGTGCCAGCAGTTTATTCTACAGCGGCCAAGAGACCCAGTACTTC.

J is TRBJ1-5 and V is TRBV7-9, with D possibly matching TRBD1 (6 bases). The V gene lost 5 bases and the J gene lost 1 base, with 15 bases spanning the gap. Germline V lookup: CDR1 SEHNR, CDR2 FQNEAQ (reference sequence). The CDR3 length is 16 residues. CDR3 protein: CASSRGAGVSNQPQHF. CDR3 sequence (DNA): TGTGCCAGCAGCCGGGGGGCAGGGGTGAGCAATCAGCCCCAGCATTTT.

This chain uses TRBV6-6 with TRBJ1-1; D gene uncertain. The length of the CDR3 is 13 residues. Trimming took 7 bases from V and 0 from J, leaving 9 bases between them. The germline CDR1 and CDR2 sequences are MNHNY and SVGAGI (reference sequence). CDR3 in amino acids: CASKWQMNTEAFF. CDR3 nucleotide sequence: TGTGCCAGCAAGTGGCAGATGAACACTGAAGCTTTCTTT.

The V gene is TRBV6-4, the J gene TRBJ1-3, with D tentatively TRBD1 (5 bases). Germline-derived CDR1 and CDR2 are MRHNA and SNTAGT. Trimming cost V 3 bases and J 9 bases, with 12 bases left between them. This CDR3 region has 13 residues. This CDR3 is CASSEVGDGTIYF. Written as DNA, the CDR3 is TGTGCCAGCAGTGAAGTGGGGGACGGCACCATATATTTT.

The CDR3 spells CASSPPGSGSAVGEQFF. The CDR3 bases are TGTGCCAGCTCACCACCGGGCAGCGGGAGTGCGGTGGGTGAGCAGTTCTTC. The chain recombines TRBV18 with TRBJ2-1; the match to TRBD2 covers 8 bases. Germline V CDR1 and CDR2: KGHSH, LQKENI. The length of the CDR3 is 17 residues. The V gene end was trimmed by 0 bases and the J gene end by 9 bases; junction bases not matched to a gene: 13.

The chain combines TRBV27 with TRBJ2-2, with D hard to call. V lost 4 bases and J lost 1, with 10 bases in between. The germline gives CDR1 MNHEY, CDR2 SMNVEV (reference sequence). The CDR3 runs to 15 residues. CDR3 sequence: CASSWRGLNTGELFF. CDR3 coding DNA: TGTGCCAGCAGTTGGCGTGGGTTGAACACCGGGGAGCTGTTTTTT.

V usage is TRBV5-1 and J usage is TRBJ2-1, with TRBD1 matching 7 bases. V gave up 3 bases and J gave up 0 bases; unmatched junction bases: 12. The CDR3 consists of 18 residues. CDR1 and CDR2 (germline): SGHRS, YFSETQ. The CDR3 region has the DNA TGCGCCAGCAGCTCGTCCTCCAGGGGGATTAGCTCCTACAATGAGCAGTTCTTC. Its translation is CASSSSSRGISSYNEQFF.

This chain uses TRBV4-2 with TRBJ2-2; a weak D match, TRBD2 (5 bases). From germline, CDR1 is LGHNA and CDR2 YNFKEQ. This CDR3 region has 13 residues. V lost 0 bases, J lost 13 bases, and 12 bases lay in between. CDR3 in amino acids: CASSQDLTIGLFF. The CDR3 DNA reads TGTGCCAGCAGCCAAGATTTGACTATCGGGCTGTTTTTT.

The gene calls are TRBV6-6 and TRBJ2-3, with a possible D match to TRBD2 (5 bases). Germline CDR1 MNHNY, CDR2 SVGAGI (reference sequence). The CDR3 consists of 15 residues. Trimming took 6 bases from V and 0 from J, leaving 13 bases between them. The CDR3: CASSPALASTDTQYF. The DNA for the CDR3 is TGTGCCAGCAGCCCCGCCTTAGCGAGCACAGATACGCAGTATTTT.

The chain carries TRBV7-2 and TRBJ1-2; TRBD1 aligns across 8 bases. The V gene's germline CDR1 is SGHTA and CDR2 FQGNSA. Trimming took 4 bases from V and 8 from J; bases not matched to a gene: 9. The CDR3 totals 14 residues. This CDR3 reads CASSYRTGLKGYTF. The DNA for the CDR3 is TGTGCCAGCAGCTATAGGACAGGGCTGAAAGGCTACACCTTC.

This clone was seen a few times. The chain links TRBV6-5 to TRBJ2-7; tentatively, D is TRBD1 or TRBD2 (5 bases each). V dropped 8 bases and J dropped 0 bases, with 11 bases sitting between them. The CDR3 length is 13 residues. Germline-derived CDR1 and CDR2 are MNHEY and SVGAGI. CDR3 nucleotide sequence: TGTGCCAGCGCCCGGGACCACTCCTACGAGCAGTACTTC. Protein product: CASARDHSYEQYF.